This T cell receptor beta chain was identified in a study of cytomegalovirus exposure and HLA in healthy donors. V was trimmed by 4 bases and J by 2 bases, leaving 8 bases between them. CDR1 and CDR2 (germline): SQVTM, ANQGSEA. The CDR3 has 12 amino acids. This clone was recorded a few times. Its antigen is not known. PCR was performed using 60 Vbeta and 13 Jbeta primers. Profiling relied on immunoSEQ multiplex PCR, and the TCRdb table lists in-frame clones only, not all of them. This sample has some 110,000 clones, with around 77% found just once. Findings of the study overall: Rates of TCR association differed by HLA locus in a later analysis, with DRB1 highest and HLA-C lowest. Analysis was performed later, and it showed HLA-associated TCR beta chains to be more clonally expanded than equally common others.

The sample taken for sequencing was PBMCs. This clonotype originated in a man aged 45-65 years in good health and CMV-seropositive. V gene TRBV29-1 combines with J gene TRBJ1-1; D possibly corresponds to TRBD1 (5 bases). CDR3: CSVGGVNTEAFF. CDR3 DNA sequence: TGCAGCGTTGGGGGCGTTAACACTGAAGCTTTCTTT.